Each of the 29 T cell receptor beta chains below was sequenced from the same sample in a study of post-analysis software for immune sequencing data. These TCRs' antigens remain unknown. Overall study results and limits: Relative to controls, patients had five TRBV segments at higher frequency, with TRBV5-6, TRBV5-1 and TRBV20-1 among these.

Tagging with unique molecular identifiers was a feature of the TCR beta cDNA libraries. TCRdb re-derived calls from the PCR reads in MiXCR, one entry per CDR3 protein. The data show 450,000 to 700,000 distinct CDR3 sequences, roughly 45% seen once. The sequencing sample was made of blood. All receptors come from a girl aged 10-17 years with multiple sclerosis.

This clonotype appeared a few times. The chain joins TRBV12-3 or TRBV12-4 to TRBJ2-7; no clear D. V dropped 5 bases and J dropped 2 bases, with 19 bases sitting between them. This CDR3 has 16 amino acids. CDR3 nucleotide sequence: TGTGCCAGCAGTCCTCGATGCTCGGCCTGCGCCTACGAGCAGTACTTC. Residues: CASSPRCSACAYEQYF.

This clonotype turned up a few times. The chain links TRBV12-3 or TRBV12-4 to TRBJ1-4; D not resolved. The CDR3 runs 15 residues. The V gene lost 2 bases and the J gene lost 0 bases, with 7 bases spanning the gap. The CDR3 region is CASSLYKATNEKLFF. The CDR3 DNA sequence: TGTGCCAGCAGTTTATACAAGGCAACTAATGAAAAACTGTTTTTT.

This CDR3 reads CASRSGVEMGTQHF. DNA of the CDR3: TGTGCCAGCCGTTCCGGGGTCGAGATGGGAACCCAGCATTTT. This chain joins TRBV12-3 or TRBV12-4 and TRBJ1-5; D is unclear. The ends were cut back, 8 bases at V and 11 bases at J, with 22 bases in the middle. The CDR3 sequence is 14 residues long.

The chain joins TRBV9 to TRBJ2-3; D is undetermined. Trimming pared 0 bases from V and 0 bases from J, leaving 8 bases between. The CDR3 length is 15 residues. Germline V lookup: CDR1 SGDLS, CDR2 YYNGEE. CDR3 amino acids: CASSVVGTSTDTQYF. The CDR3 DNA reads TGTGCCAGCAGCGTAGTGGGAACTAGCACAGATACGCAGTATTTT.

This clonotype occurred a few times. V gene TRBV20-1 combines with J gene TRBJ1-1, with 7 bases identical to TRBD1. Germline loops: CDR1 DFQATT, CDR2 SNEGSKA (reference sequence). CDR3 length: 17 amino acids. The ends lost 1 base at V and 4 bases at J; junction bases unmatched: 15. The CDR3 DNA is TGCAGTGCTAGAGGAAACCTCGGAGGGGCAGGGGGCACTGAAGCTTTCTTT. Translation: CSARGNLGGAGGTEAFF.

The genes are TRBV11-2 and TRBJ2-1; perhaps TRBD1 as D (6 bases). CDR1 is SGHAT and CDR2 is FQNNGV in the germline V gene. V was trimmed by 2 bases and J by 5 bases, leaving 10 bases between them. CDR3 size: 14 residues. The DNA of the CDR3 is TGTGCCAGCAGCTTATCTCGGACAGACAATGAGCAGTTCTTC. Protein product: CASSLSRTDNEQFF.

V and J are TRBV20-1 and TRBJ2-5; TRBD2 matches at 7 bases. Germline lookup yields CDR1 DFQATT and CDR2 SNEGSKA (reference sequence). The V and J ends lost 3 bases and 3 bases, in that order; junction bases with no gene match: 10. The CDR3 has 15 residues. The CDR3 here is CSARDSAGVEETQYF. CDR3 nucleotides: TGCAGTGCTAGGGACTCCGCGGGGGTGGAAGAGACCCAGTACTTC.

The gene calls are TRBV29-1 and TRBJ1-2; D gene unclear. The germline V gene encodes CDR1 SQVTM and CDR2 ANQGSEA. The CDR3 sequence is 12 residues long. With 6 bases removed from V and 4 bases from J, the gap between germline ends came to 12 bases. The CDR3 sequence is CSVVVAGYGYTF. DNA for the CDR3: TGCAGCGTCGTGGTTGCCGGCTATGGCTACACCTTC.

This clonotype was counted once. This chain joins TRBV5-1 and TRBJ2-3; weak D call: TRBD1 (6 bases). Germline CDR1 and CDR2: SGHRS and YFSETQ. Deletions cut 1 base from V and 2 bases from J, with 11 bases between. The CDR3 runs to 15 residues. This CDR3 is CASSLNDRNTDTQYF. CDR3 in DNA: TGCGCCAGCAGCTTGAATGACAGGAACACAGATACGCAGTATTTT.

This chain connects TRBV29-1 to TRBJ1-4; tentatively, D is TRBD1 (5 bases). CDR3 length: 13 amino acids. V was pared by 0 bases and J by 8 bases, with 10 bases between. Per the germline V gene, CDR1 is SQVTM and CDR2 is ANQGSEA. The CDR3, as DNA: TGCAGCGTTGAAGATCAGGGTGGGGAAAAACTGTTTTTT. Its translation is CSVEDQGGEKLFF.

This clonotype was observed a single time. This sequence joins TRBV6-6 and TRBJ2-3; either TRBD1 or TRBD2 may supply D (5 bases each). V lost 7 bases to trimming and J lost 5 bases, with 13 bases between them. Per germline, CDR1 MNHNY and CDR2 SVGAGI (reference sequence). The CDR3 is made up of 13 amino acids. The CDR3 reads CASKHGGGDTQYF. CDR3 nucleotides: TGTGCCAGCAAGCATGGTGGGGGAGATACGCAGTATTTT.

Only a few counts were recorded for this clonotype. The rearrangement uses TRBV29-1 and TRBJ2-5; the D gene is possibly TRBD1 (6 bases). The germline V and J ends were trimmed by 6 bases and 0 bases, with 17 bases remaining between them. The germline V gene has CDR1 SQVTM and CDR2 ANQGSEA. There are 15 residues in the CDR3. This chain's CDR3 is CSVAGTPKNQETQYF. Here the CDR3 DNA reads TGCAGCGTGGCCGGGACACCTAAAAACCAAGAGACCCAGTACTTC. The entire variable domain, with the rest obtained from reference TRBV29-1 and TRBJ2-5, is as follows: SAVISQKPSRDICQRGTSLTIQCQVDSQVTMMFWYRQQPGQSLTLIATANQGSEATYESGFVIDKFPISRPNLTFSTLTVSNMSPEDSSIYLCSVAGTPKNQETQYFGPGTRLLVL.

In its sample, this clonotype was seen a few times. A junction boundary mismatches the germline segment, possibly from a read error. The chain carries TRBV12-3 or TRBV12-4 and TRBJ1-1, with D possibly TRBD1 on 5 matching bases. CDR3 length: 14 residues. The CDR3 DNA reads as TGTGTCAGCAATGTGGGGACCGGGAGGACTGAAGCTTTCTTT. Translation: CVSNVGTGRTEAFF.

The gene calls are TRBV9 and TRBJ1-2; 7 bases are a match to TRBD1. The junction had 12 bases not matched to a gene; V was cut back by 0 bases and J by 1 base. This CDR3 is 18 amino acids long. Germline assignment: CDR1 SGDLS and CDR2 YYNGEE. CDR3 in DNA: TGTGCCAGCAGCGTAGACATCCTCCGGGACAGAGATAACTATGGCTACACCTTC. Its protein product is CASSVDILRDRDNYGYTF.

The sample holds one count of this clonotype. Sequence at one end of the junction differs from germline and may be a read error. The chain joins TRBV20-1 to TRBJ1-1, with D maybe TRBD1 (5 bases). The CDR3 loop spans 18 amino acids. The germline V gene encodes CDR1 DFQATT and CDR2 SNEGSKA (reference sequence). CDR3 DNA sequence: TGCAGTGCTAGAGATAGGGTGGGACGAGCGGGAGAGCCGACTGAGGCTTTCTTT. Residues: CSARDRVGRAGEPTEAFF.

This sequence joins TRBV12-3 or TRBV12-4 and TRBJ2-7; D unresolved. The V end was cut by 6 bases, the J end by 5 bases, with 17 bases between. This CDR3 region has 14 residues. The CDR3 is CASSGRATLHEQYF. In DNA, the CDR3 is TGTGCCAGCAGCGGCCGGGCCACTCTACACGAGCAGTACTTC.

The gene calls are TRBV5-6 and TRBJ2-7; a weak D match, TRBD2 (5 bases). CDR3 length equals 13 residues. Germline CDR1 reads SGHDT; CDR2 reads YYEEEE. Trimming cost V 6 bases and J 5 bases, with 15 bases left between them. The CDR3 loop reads CASTSQDFHEQYF. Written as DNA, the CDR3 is TGTGCCAGCACCTCTCAGGACTTTCACGAGCAGTACTTC.

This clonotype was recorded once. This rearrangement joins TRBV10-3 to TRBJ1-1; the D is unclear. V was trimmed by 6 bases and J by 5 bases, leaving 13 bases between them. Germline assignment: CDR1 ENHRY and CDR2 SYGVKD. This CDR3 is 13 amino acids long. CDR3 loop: CAIREAVETEAFF. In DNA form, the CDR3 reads TGTGCCATCAGGGAGGCGGTGGAAACTGAAGCTTTCTTT.

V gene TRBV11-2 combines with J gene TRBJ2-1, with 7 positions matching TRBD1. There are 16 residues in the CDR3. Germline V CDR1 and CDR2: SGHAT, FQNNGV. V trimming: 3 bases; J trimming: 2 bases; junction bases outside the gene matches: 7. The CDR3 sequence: CASSFSRGQTYNEQFF. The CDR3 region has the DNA TGTGCCAGCAGCTTCTCCCGGGGACAGACCTACAATGAGCAGTTCTTC.

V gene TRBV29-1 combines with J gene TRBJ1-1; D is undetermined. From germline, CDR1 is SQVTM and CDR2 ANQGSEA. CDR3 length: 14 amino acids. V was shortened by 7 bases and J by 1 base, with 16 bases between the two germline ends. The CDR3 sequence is CSAVGLLGNTEAFF. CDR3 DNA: TGCAGCGCTGTCGGACTCTTGGGGAACACTGAAGCTTTCTTT. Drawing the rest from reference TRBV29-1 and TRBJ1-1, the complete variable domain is SAVISQKPSRDICQRGTSLTIQCQVDSQVTMMFWYRQQPGQSLTLIATANQGSEATYESGFVIDKFPISRPNLTFSTLTVSNMSPEDSSIYLCSAVGLLGNTEAFFGQGTRLTVV.

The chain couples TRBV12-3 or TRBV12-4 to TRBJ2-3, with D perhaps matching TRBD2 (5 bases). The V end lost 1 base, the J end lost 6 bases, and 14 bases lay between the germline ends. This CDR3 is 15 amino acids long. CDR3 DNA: TGTGCCAGCAGTTTAGAGCTAGCCTCGAGGGATACGCAGTATTTT. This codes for CASSLELASRDTQYF.

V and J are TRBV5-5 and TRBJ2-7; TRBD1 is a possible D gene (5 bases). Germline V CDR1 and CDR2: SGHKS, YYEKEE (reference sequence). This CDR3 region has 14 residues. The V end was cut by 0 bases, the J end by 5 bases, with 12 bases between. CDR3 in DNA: TGTGCCAGCAGCTTGGGTTCAGGGAAGGACGAGCAGTACTTC. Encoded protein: CASSLGSGKDEQYF.

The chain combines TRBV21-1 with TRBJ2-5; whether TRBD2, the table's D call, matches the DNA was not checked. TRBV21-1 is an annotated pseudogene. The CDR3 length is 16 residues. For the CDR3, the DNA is TGTGCCAGCAGCACCCTCAGTAGTGAACGAATGGATGTCCAGTACTTC. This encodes CASSTLSSERMDVQYF.

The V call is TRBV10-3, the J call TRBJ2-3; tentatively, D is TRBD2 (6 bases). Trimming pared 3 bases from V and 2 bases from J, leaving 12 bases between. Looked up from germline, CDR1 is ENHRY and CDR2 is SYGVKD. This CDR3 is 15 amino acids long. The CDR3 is CAISEGDSLTDTQYF. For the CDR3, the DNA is TGTGCCATCAGTGAAGGGGACTCCCTCACAGATACGCAGTATTTT.

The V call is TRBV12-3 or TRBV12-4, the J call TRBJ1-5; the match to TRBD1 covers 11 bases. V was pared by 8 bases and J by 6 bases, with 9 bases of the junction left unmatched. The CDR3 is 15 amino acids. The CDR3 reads CASSSGTGGGQPQHF. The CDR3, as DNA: TGTGCCAGCTCCTCCGGGACAGGGGGGGGTCAGCCCCAGCATTTT.

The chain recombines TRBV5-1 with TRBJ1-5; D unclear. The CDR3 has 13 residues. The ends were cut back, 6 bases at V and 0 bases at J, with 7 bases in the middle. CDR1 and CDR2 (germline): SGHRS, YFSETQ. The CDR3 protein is CASNPTSNQPQHF. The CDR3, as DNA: TGCGCCAGCAACCCCACTAGCAATCAGCCCCAGCATTTT. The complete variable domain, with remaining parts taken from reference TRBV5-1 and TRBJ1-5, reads KAGVTQTPRYLIKTRGQQVTLSCSPISGHRSVSWYQQTPGQGLQFLFEYFSETQRNKGNFPGRFSGRQFSNSRSEMNVSTLELGDSALYLCASNPTSNQPQHFGDGTRLSIL.

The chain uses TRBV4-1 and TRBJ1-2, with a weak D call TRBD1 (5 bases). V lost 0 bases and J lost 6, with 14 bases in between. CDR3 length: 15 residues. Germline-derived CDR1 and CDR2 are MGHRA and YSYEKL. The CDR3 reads CASSQDLRQGDGYTF. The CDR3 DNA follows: TGCGCCAGCAGCCAAGATCTCCGGCAGGGCGATGGCTACACCTTC.

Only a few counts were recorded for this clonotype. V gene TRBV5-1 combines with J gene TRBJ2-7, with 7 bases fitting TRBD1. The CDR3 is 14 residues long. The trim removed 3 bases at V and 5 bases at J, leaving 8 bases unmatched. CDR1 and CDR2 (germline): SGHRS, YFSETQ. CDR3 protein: CASSYDRAENEQYF. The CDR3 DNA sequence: TGCGCCAGCAGCTACGACAGGGCGGAGAACGAGCAGTACTTC. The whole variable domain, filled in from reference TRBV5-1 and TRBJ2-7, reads KAGVTQTPRYLIKTRGQQVTLSCSPISGHRSVSWYQQTPGQGLQFLFEYFSETQRNKGNFPGRFSGRQFSNSRSEMNVSTLELGDSALYLCASSYDRAENEQYFGPGTRLTVT.

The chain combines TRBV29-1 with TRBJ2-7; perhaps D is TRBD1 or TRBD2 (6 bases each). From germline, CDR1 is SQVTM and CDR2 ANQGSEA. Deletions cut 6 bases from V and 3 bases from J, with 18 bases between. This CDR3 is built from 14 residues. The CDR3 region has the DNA TGCAGCGTCAGGACCTACAGGGAGGACTACGAGCAGTACTTC. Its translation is CSVRTYREDYEQYF.